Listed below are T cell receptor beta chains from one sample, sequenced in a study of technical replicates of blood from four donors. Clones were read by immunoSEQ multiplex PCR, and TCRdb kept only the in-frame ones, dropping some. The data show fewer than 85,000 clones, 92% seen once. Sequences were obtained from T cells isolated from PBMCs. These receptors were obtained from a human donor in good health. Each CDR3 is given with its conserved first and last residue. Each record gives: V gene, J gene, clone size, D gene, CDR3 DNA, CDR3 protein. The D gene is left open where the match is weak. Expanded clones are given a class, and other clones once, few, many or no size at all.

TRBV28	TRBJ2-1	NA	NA	TGTGCCAGCAGCCCCGGCAGGCACAATGAGCAGTTCTTC	CASSPGRHNEQFF
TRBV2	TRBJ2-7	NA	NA	TGTGCCAGCCTAAGCGTCTGGATCTACGAGCAGTACTTC	CASLSVWIYEQYF
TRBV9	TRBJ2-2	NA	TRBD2	TGTGCCAGCAACCCAGCGGGGTCGAACACCGGGGAGCTGTTTTTT	CASNPAGSNTGELFF
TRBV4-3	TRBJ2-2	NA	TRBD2	TGCGCCAGCAGCCCGATCGGGGGGGACGGGGAGCTGTTTTTT	CASSPIGGDGELFF
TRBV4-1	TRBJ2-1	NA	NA	TGCGCCAGCAGCCCCATGTTCGGTGGTTCCTACAATGAGCAGTTCTTC	CASSPMFGGSYNEQFF
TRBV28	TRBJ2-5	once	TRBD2	TGTGCCAGTGGGGGGGGGACCCAGTACTTC	CASGGGTQYF
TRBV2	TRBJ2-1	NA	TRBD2	TGTGCCAGCCCCCTAGCGGGAGGGACCAATGAGCAGTTCTTC	CASPLAGGTNEQFF
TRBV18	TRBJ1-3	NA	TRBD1	TGTGCCAGCTCACCACCGAGGCAGGGGGCAAACACCATATATTTT	CASSPPRQGANTIYF
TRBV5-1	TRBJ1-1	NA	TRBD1	TGCGCCAGCAGCTTCGACGGACAGGTCCAGACTGAAGCTTTCTTT	CASSFDGQVQTEAFF
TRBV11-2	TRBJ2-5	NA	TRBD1	TGTGCCAGCAGGAGACCCGGGACAGGGGAGGCCCAGTACTTC	CASRRPGTGEAQYF
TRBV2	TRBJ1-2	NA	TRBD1	TGTGCCAGCAGAGATGGGACAGGGCACGGGGGTGGCTACACCTTC	CASRDGTGHGGGYTF
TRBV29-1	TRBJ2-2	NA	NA	TGCAGCGTTGACCAAACAGGGTCGAGGGAGCTGTTTTTT	CSVDQTGSRELFF
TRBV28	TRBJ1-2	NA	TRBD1	TGTGCCAGCAGTTTAGTAGGGGACAGATTCTATGGCTACACCTTC	CASSLVGDRFYGYTF
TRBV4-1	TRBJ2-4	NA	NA	TGCGCCAGCAGCCAAGAAGGTGGACTGTTCGTCATTCAGTACTTC	CASSQEGGLFVIQYF
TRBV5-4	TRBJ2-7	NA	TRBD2	TGTGCCAGCAGCTTTAGGCCGCGGGAGAAGGGCGAGCAGTACTTC	CASSFRPREKGEQYF
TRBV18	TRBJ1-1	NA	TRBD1	TGTGCCAGCTCGCGGACAGGGCTAGGGAACACTGAAGCTTTCTTT	CASSRTGLGNTEAFF
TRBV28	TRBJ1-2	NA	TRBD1	TGTGCCAGCAGCCCGACAGGGAAAGTCTATGGCTACACCTTC	CASSPTGKVYGYTF
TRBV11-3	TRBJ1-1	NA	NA	TGTGCCAGCAGCTTAGATGTCGGGGCTGAAGCTTTCTTT	CASSLDVGAEAFF
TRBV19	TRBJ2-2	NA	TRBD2	TGTGCTAGGACTAGCGGGAGGCTTAACACCGGGGAGCTGTTTTTT	CARTSGRLNTGELFF
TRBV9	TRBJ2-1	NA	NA	TGTGCCAGCAGCGTAGGAGGCGGGAAATACGAGCAGTTCTTC	CASSVGGGKYEQFF
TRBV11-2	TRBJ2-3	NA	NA	TGTGCCAGCAGCTTTGACTCAGATACGCAGTATTTT	CASSFDSDTQYF
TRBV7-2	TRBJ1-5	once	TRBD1	TGTGCCAGCAGCCCTGGACAGGCCTGGTATCAGCCCCAGCATTTT	CASSPGQAWYQPQHF
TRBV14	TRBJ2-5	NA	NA	TGTGCCAGCAGCCAAATAAGGGACTGGCAAGAGACCCAGTACTTC	CASSQIRDWQETQYF
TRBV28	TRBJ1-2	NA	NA	TGTGCCAGCAGTTGGAAAGGACAGAACGGCCTACTCTATGGCTACACCTTC	CASSWKGQNGLLYGYTF
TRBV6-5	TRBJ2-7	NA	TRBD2	TGTGCCAGCAGTTATAAGCGGGAGGCCTACGAGCAGTACTTC	CASSYKREAYEQYF